This is a list of T cell receptor beta chains from one sample in a study of T-cell reconstitution after alpha-beta-depleted transplantation in children. One entry per CDR3 protein results from TCRdb running MiXCR on the PCR reads. The profile shows a few hundred thousand distinct CDR3 sequences, about 16% of them singletons. Source: PBMCs, mostly from graft donor cells, taken 360 days after TCRalphabeta/CD19-depleted stem cell transplant. The receptors shown here come from a boy younger than two who had a stem cell transplant for Wiskott-Aldrich syndrome, so the T cells may come from the graft donor. Each CDR3 is given with its conserved first and last residue. The D gene is left open where the match is weak. A row's size may be missing; if present it is once, few, many or a size class.

TRBJ1-2 | TRBV4-3 | - | - | CASSPPGLSYGYTF | TGCGCCAGCAGCCCCCCCGGGCTGAGTTATGGCTACACCTTC
TRBJ2-2 | TRBV6-1 | TRBD2 | - | CASSDATSGRDTGELFF | TGTGCCAGCAGTGACGCTACTAGCGGGAGGGACACCGGGGAGCTGTTTTTT
TRBJ2-7 | TRBV2 | - | - | CASSLDAYEQYF | TGTGCCAGCAGTCTGGACGCCTACGAGCAGTACTTC
TRBJ2-2 | TRBV20-1 | - | few | CSASVRGAGELFF | TGCAGTGCTAGTGTGCGTGGGGCCGGGGAGCTGTTTTTT
TRBJ1-5 | TRBV20-1 | TRBD1 | few | CRADRDQPQHF | TGCAGGGCCGACAGGGATCAGCCCCAGCATTTT
TRBJ1-1 | TRBV27 | TRBD1 | many | CASSSRQGRTEAFF | TGTGCCAGCAGTTCTCGACAGGGTAGGACTGAAGCTTTCTTT
TRBJ2-1 | TRBV24-1 | - | few | CATSPAETYNEQFF | TGTGCCACCTCACCGGCGGAGACTTACAATGAGCAGTTCTTC
TRBJ2-3 | TRBV7-7 | - | few | CASSLSTTDTQYF | TGTGCCAGCAGCTTGAGCACCACAGATACGCAGTATTTT
TRBJ2-5 | TRBV6-5 | - | many | CASSYSGAAPTRRTQYF | TGTGCCAGCAGTTACTCTGGGGCAGCCCCTACCCGACGGACCCAGTACTTC
TRBJ2-3 | TRBV12-3/TRBV12-4 | - | few | CASSLLARTTDTQYF | TGTGCCAGCAGTTTACTAGCCCGGACGACAGATACGCAGTATTTT
TRBJ2-1 | TRBV2 | - | many | CASSEYNEQFF | TGTGCCAGCAGTGAGTACAATGAGCAGTTCTTC
TRBJ2-7 | TRBV5-5 | - | - | CASSHSLSYEQYF | TGTGCCAGCAGCCACTCCCTCTCCTACGAGCAGTACTTC
TRBJ2-7 | TRBV10-3 | TRBD1 | - | CAIKGQGHEQYF | TGTGCCATCAAAGGACAGGGCCACGAGCAGTACTTC
TRBJ2-7 | TRBV18 | - | few | CASSPRRASTYEQYF | TGTGCCAGCTCACCACGCAGGGCCTCCACCTACGAGCAGTACTTC
TRBJ2-3 | TRBV20-1 | - | few | CSASNRGQNADTQYF | TGCAGTGCTTCAAATCGAGGACAGAACGCAGATACGCAGTATTTT
TRBJ2-1 | TRBV5-1 | TRBD2 | - | CASSFTASGSYYNEQFF | TGCGCCAGCAGCTTCACTGCGAGCGGGAGTTACTACAATGAGCAGTTCTTC
TRBJ1-2 | TRBV12-3/TRBV12-4 | - | - | CASSPRRTF | TGTGCCAGCAGCCCAAGGAGGACCTTC
TRBJ2-2 | TRBV3-1 | - | few | CASRSGGTGELFF | TGTGCCAGCAGGTCCGGGGGCACCGGGGAGCTGTTTTTT
TRBJ2-7 | TRBV11-3 | TRBD1 | many | CASSSGRDSYEQYF | TGTGCCAGCAGCTCGGGTCGGGACAGCTACGAGCAGTACTTC
TRBJ2-5 | TRBV28 | TRBD1 | - | CASSQGDRVETQYF | TGTGCCAGCAGTCAAGGGGACAGGGTAGAGACCCAGTACTTC
TRBJ1-5 | TRBV18 | - | - | CASSPWAAQPQHF | TGTGCCAGCTCACCATGGGCGGCTCAGCCCCAGCATTTT
TRBJ2-7 | TRBV5-1 | TRBD1 | - | CASSLATTGYLLYEQYF | TGCGCCAGCAGCTTGGCCACGACAGGGTATCTCCTCTACGAGCAGTACTTC
TRBJ1-5 | TRBV6-2/TRBV6-3 | - | - | CASSSGGPWSNQPQHF | TGTGCCAGCAGTAGTGGAGGTCCCTGGAGTAATCAGCCCCAGCATTTT
TRBJ2-4 | TRBV12-3/TRBV12-4 | - | - | CASRAKGENIQYF | TGTGCCAGCAGGGCCAAGGGGGAAAACATTCAGTACTTC
TRBJ2-7 | TRBV7-9 | - | - | CASSPSTYSYEQYF | TGTGCCAGCAGCCCGAGCACCTACTCCTACGAGCAGTACTTC
TRBJ2-5 | TRBV5-1 | - | few | CASSQALARETQYF | TGCGCCAGCAGCCAGGCCCTTGCACGGGAGACCCAGTACTTC
TRBJ2-2 | TRBV11-2 | - | - | CASSLWTDGELFF | TGTGCCAGCAGCTTATGGACGGACGGGGAGCTGTTTTTT
TRBJ2-5 | TRBV5-8 | - | - | CASSATVGGRGETQYF | TGTGCCAGCAGCGCAACCGTCGGGGGGAGGGGGGAGACCCAGTACTTC
TRBJ2-5 | TRBV6-5 | - | - | CASSYSQGGPETQYF | TGTGCCAGCAGCTACTCTCAGGGAGGCCCAGAGACCCAGTACTTC
TRBJ2-1 | TRBV24-1 | - | many | CATSESQGRWNEQFF | TGTGCCACCAGTGAATCACAGGGGAGGTGGAATGAGCAGTTCTTC
TRBJ2-7 | TRBV30 | TRBD1 | few | CAWSDGTGNEQYF | TGTGCCTGGAGTGACGGGACAGGGAACGAGCAGTACTTC
TRBJ2-3 | TRBV5-1 | - | - | CASSLGPQRRTDTQYF | TGCGCCAGCAGCTTGGGCCCCCAGCGGCGCACAGATACGCAGTATTTT
TRBJ1-2 | TRBV7-2 | - | once | CASSLAHNTGYGYTF | TGTGCCAGCAGCTTAGCTCATAACACAGGGTACGGCTACACCTTC
TRBJ2-7 | TRBV2 | - | - | CASSDRGVAYEQYF | TGTGCCAGCAGTGACAGGGGGGTCGCCTACGAGCAGTACTTC
TRBJ2-5 | TRBV13 | - | few | CASSLWLARETQYF | TGTGCCAGCAGCTTATGGCTAGCAAGAGAGACCCAGTACTTC
TRBJ2-1 | TRBV7-4 | - | few | CASSLGGRGFYNEQFF | TGTGCCAGCAGCTTAGGAGGGCGGGGATTCTACAATGAGCAGTTCTTC
TRBJ1-5 | TRBV10-3 | - | few | CAISEPPRQGPQHF | TGTGCCATCAGTGAGCCTCCGCGGCAGGGGCCCCAGCATTTT
TRBJ2-2 | TRBV18 | - | few | CASSPLYGGRNTGELFF | TGTGCCAGCTCACCCCTATACGGGGGGCGAAACACCGGGGAGCTGTTTTTT
TRBJ2-6 | TRBV2 | - | few | CASLSWVPGANVLTF | TGTGCCAGCCTAAGTTGGGTTCCTGGGGCCAACGTCCTGACTTTC
TRBJ2-1 | TRBV10-3 | - | - | CAIKAGGNEQFF | TGTGCCATCAAGGCCGGGGGCAATGAGCAGTTCTTC
TRBJ1-6 | TRBV6-5 | - | - | CASSYSDTGNSPLHF | TGTGCCAGCAGTTACTCGGATACAGGGAATTCACCCCTCCACTTT
TRBJ2-7 | TRBV12-3/TRBV12-4 | - | many | CASSLGSGTYEQYF | TGTGCCAGCAGTTTGGGGAGCGGCACCTACGAGCAGTACTTC
TRBJ2-7 | TRBV28 | - | - | CASSQPTVWNF | TGTGCCAGCAGCCAACCGACGGTTTGGAACTTC
TRBJ2-7 | TRBV7-6 | - | few | CASSFSGNEQYF | TGTGCCAGCAGCTTCTCTGGCAACGAGCAGTACTTC
TRBJ2-7 | TRBV4-3 | TRBD2 | many | CASSQYFLSGSYEQYF | TGCGCCAGCAGCCAATACTTTCTTAGCGGGAGTTACGAGCAGTACTTC
TRBJ2-5 | TRBV12-3/TRBV12-4 | - | few | CASSPQVLLKETQYF | TGTGCCAGCAGTCCACAGGTGCTCCTGAAAGAGACCCAGTACTTC
TRBJ2-5 | TRBV20-1 | TRBD1 | - | CSARYWTGNQETQYF | TGCAGTGCCCGTTACTGGACAGGGAACCAAGAGACCCAGTACTTC
TRBJ1-5 | TRBV12-3/TRBV12-4 | - | few | CASSFSSQPQHF | TGTGCCAGCAGTTTCAGTTCTCAGCCCCAGCATTTT
TRBJ2-7 | TRBV18 | - | - | CASSPQSYERYF | TGTGCCAGCTCACCACAGAGTTACGAGCGGTACTTC
TRBJ2-1 | TRBV4-3 | TRBD2 | many | CASSPGTSGSTYYNEQFF | TGCGCCAGCAGCCCGGGGACTAGCGGGAGTACGTACTACAATGAGCAGTTCTTC
TRBJ2-5 | TRBV6-5 | - | few | CASSYAGTQETQYF | TGTGCCAGCAGTTACGCGGGGACCCAGGAGACCCAGTACTTC
TRBJ2-1 | TRBV5-1 | TRBD2 | few | CASSLTGTNNNEQFF | TGCGCCAGCAGCCTTACCGGGACTAACAACAATGAGCAGTTCTTC
TRBJ1-5 | TRBV2 | - | few | CASSVSNQPQHF | TGTGCCAGCAGTGTCAGCAATCAGCCCCAGCATTTT
TRBJ2-7 | TRBV5-1 | TRBD1 | few | CASSSRDRDEQYF | TGCGCCAGCAGCTCACGGGACAGGGACGAGCAGTACTTC
TRBJ2-6 | TRBV29-1 | - | few | CSVEFPQGGRSGANVLTF | TGCAGCGTTGAATTCCCCCAGGGCGGCAGGTCTGGGGCCAACGTCCTGACTTTC
TRBJ2-7 | TRBV15 | - | few | CATSRDSLRERTSYEQYF | TGTGCCACCAGCAGAGACAGTCTCCGGGAGAGGACCTCCTACGAGCAGTACTTC